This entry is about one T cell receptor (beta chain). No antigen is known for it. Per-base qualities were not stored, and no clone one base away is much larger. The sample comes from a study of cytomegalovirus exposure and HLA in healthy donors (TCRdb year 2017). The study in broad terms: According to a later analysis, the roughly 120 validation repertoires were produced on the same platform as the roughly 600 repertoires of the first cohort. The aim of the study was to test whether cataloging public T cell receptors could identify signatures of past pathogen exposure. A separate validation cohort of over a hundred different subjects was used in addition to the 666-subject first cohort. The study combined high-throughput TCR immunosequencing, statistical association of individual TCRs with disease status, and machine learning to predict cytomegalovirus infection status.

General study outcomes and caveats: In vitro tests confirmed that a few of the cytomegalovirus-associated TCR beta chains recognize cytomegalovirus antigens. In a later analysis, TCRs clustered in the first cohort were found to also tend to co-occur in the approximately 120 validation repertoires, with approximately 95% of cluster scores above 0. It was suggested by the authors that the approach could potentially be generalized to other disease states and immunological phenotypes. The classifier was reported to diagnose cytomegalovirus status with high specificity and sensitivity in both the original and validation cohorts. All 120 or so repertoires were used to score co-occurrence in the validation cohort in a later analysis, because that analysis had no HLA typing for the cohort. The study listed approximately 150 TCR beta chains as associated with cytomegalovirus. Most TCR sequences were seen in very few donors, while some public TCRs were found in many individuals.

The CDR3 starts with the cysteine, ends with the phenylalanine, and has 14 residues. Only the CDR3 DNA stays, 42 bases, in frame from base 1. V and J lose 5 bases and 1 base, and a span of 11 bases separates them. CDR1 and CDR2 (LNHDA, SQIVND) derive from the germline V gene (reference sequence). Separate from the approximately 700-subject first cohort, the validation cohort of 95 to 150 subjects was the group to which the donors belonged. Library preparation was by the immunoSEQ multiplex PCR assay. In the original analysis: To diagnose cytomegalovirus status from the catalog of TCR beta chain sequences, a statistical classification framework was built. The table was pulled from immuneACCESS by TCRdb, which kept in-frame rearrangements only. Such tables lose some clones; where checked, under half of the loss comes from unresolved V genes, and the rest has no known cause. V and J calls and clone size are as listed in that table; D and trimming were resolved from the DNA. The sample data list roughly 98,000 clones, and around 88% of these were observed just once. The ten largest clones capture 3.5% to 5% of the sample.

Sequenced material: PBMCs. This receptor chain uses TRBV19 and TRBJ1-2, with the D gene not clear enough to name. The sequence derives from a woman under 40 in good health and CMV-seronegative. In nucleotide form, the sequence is TGTGCCAGTAGTTCGAAGGCAGGTAACTATGGCTACACCTTC. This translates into CASSSKAGNYGYTF.